This T cell receptor beta chain was found in a study of blood T cell repertoires in COVID-19 (dated by TCRdb to the early 2020s). Describing the broader study: Collaborator samples came from the United States, Italy and Spain and covered acute and convalescent phases of COVID-19. The prospective study material was composed of cDNA or gDNA derived from T cells, B-cell-depleted T cells, or PBMCs. Deeply sampled blood TCRbeta repertoires from subjects exposed to, actively infected with, or recovered from COVID-19 were included in the dataset. A freely available public database, intended as a resource for researchers studying the immune response to SARS-CoV-2, is where the repertoires were released. The samples were drawn from the first 160 participants of the ongoing ImmuneRACE study and from 1,254 subjects provided by 6 global collaborators. Sample metadata almost always included a de-identified subject ID, COVID-19 status, age in years and sex. Where available, HLA class I and class II types were taken from metadata supplied by the sample provider and were not determined by assay-based typing. Beyond this particular receptor, the publication reports: Clinical and demographic metadata were provided uncurated, with the amount varying by source and participant.

At one collaborating source in Seattle, patients were enrolled during active infection and were followed longitudinally through the course of disease. Whole blood was collected in K2EDTA tubes by collaborating institutions according to the institutions' own protocols. Collaborator samples were shipped for TCRbeta analysis as frozen whole blood, isolated PBMCs, or DNA extracted from either sample type. TCRbeta CDR3 regions were amplified from genomic DNA using the immunoSEQ Assay, a bias-controlled multiplex PCR. Per the source publication's procedure: The number of nucleated cells in each sample was estimated from the amplification of reference gene primers within the assay. To quantify the absolute abundance of each unique TCRbeta CDR3 rearrangement, sequence reads were collapsed and filtered. Productive Simpson clonality was computed per sample as the square root of Simpson's diversity index over productive rearrangements. TCRdb retrieved this table from immuneACCESS and kept in-frame rearrangements only. Not all clones are present; in checked studies, unresolved V genes account for under half, and no reason is known for the remainder. That table furnishes V, J and clone size, whereas the DNA furnished D and trimming. In this sample the table shows about 150,000 clones, around 91% of which occur a single time. The ten largest clones add up to around an eighth of the sample.

V lost 5 bases and J lost 0 bases; the stretch between them is 11 bases long. Taken from cysteine to phenylalanine, the CDR3 has 15 residues. Only the CDR3 DNA is retained, 45 bases long and in frame from the first base. For CDR1 and CDR2, the germline V gene lists SGHNT and YENEEA. Comments on this clone: It has no known antigen specificity. The record has no base qualities; no much larger clone is one base away.

The clonotype originates from a man between 18 and 35 years old with COVID-19, enrolled during active disease. Sequencing was carried out using peripheral blood. This sequence uses TRBV11-3 and TRBJ2-4; the D region possibly corresponds to TRBD2 (7 bases align). The DNA sequence is TGTGCCAGCAGCCCGGGGGGCCTAGCCAAAAACATTCAGTACTTC. Its product reads: CASSPGGLAKNIQYF.